The 20 T cell receptor beta chains given below trace back to one sample, sequenced in a study of cytomegalovirus exposure and HLA in healthy donors. With 60 Vbeta and 13 Jbeta primers, the PCR was carried out. Clones were read by immunoSEQ multiplex PCR, and TCRdb kept only the in-frame ones, dropping some. This sample carries about 120,000 clones, around three quarters of them seen once, and the ten largest clones take approximately 6.3%. The material sequenced was PBMCs. These receptors all stem from a man aged 18 to 30 in good health and CMV-seropositive.

The V call is TRBV7-3, the J call TRBJ2-3; weak D call: TRBD1 (6 bases). Germline V gives CDR1 SGHTA, CDR2 FQGTGA. Trimming removed 5 bases at V and 4 bases at J, with 13 bases between. This CDR3 has 14 residues. CDR3 nucleotides: TGTGCCAGCAGCCCGCTTGGGGGCGCAGATACGCAGTATTTT. Translation: CASSPLGGADTQYF. The full variable domain, completed using reference TRBV7-3 and TRBJ2-3, is GAGVSQTPSNKVTEKGKYVELRCDPISGHTALYWYRQSLGQGPEFLIYFQGTGAADDSGLPNDRFFAVRPEGSVSTLKIQRTERGDSAVYLCASSPLGGADTQYFGPGTRLTVL.

The chain carries TRBV19 and TRBJ2-5, with D unclear. The J call may not be correct, given that the DNA end is closer to TRBJ2-7. CDR3 length equals 13 residues. Germline V CDR1 and CDR2: LNHDA, SQIVND (reference sequence). CDR3 nucleotides: TGTGCCAGTAGTATAGGGGCATCCTACGAGCAGTACTTC. Protein product: CASSIGASYEQYF.

The chain joins TRBV15 to TRBJ2-3; 10 positions match TRBD2. The CDR3 runs to 17 residues. The germline V gene has CDR1 LNHNV and CDR2 YYDKDF (reference sequence). The V gene end was trimmed by 0 bases and the J gene end by 4 bases; junction bases not matched to a gene: 7. CDR3 in DNA: TGTGCCACCAGCAGAGATGCTAGCGGGAGTTCCGCAGATACGCAGTATTTT. Protein product: CATSRDASGSSADTQYF.

In DNA form, the CDR3 reads TGTGCCAGCAGCTTGGGGAGGGCAGTAATTGCCCCTGACACTGAAGCTTTCTTT. Its translation: CASSLGRAVIAPDTEAFF. The chain has TRBV5-4 and TRBJ1-1; D remains unclear. The CDR3 is 18 residues long. Trimming shortened V by 0 bases and J by 3 bases, and 21 bases separated the two germline ends. In germline, CDR1 is SGHNT, CDR2 YYREEE (reference sequence).

This clone was recorded once. CDR3 residues: CASSIPGLNTEAFF. CDR3 in DNA: TGTGCCAGTAGTATTCCAGGTTTGAACACTGAAGCTTTCTTT. This chain joins TRBV19 and TRBJ1-1; unclear D gene. Trimming left V 3 bases short and J 0 bases short, with 8 bases between. This CDR3 is built from 14 residues. In germline, CDR1 is LNHDA, CDR2 SQIVND (reference sequence).

The chain employs TRBV28 and TRBJ2-7; TRBD1 matches at 11 bases. Germline trimming cut 4 bases from V and 3 bases from J; bases unmatched to any gene: 5. Per the germline V gene, CDR1 is MDHEN and CDR2 is SYDVKM. CDR3 length: 15 amino acids. The CDR3 coding sequence is TGTGCCAGCAGTTCCCCGGACAGGGGGCTCTACGAGCAGTACTTC. As protein: CASSSPDRGLYEQYF.

This clone has only a few counts. V and J are TRBV5-6 and TRBJ2-5; 7 nucleotides line up with TRBD2. Germline V lookup: CDR1 SGHDT, CDR2 YYEEEE. The junction had 7 bases not matched to a gene; V was cut back by 1 base and J by 4 bases. CDR3 length: 15 residues. The CDR3 protein is CASSLRGLWGETQYF. The CDR3 nucleotides read TGTGCCAGCAGCTTGAGGGGACTATGGGGAGAGACCCAGTACTTC.

The CDR3 sequence: CASSLVQGDEQYF. The DNA of the CDR3 is TGTGCCAGCAGCTTAGTACAGGGGGACGAGCAGTACTTC. The V and J genes are TRBV11-2 and TRBJ2-7; 8 nucleotides align to TRBD1. The V segment lost 1 base and the J segment 5 bases; nucleotides outside the gene matches: 1. The CDR3 sequence is 13 residues long. Germline CDR1 reads SGHAT; CDR2 reads FQNNGV.

This chain links TRBV9 with TRBJ1-5; 7 positions agree with TRBD1. After removal of 0 bases from V and 1 base from J, the junction contained 4 bases not matched to a gene. The germline gives CDR1 SGDLS, CDR2 YYNGEE. The CDR3 totals 16 residues. The CDR3 here is CASSVVSDRSNQPQHF. The CDR3 nucleotides read TGTGCCAGCAGCGTAGTATCGGACAGGAGCAATCAGCCCCAGCATTTT.

This chain links TRBV9 with TRBJ1-2; TRBD1 is a possible D gene (6 bases). V was shortened by 8 bases and J by 2 bases, with 10 bases between the two germline ends. The germline CDR1 and CDR2 sequences are SGDLS and YYNGEE. The CDR3 is 12 amino acids. The CDR3: CASRQANYGYTF. The DNA of the CDR3 is TGTGCCAGTCGACAGGCCAACTATGGCTACACCTTC.

In its sample, this clone was seen a few times. V gene TRBV6-1 combines with J gene TRBJ2-7, with 7 positions matching TRBD1. Germline-derived CDR1 and CDR2 are MNHNS and SASEGT. The CDR3 spans 14 residues. V trimming: 3 bases; J trimming: 1 base; junction bases outside the gene matches: 3. CDR3 in DNA: TGTGCCAGCAGTGACAGACAGGGATCCTACGAGCAGTACTTC. Encoded protein: CASSDRQGSYEQYF.

The V and J genes are TRBV9 and TRBJ1-1, with D tentatively TRBD1 (6 bases). This CDR3 has 15 residues. V was cut by 4 bases and J by 5 bases, with 18 bases left in between. Germline V lookup: CDR1 SGDLS, CDR2 YYNGEE. CDR3 sequence: CASSPNLGGGTEAFF. DNA of the CDR3: TGTGCCAGCAGCCCCAACTTGGGAGGGGGTACTGAAGCTTTCTTT.

The chain combines TRBV13 with TRBJ2-1; 8 nucleotides line up with TRBD1. The CDR3 length is 14 residues. J gave up 8 bases and V 5 bases, and 8 bases lay outside the gene matches. Germline lookup yields CDR1 PRHDT and CDR2 FYEKMQ (reference sequence). The chain's CDR3 is CASSTPGQADEQFF. DNA of the CDR3: TGTGCCAGCAGCACCCCGGGACAGGCGGATGAGCAGTTCTTC.

This clone has a handful of counts. The same CDR3 also results from other DNA sequences found in this sample. This chain joins TRBV5-1 and TRBJ2-5, with 8 nucleotides matching TRBD1. This CDR3 is built from 14 residues. Germline V lookup: CDR1 SGHRS, CDR2 YFSETQ. V dropped 2 bases and J dropped 1; count of bases not matched to a gene: 1. The CDR3 region is CASSLQGGQETQYF. Here the CDR3 DNA reads TGCGCCAGCAGCTTACAGGGGGGCCAAGAGACCCAGTACTTC.

The chain combines TRBV19 with TRBJ2-4, with a tentative D call TRBD2 (5 bases). Germline V gives CDR1 LNHDA, CDR2 SQIVND (reference sequence). CDR3 length: 17 amino acids. V lost 0 bases to trimming and J lost 5 bases, with 17 bases between them. The CDR3 loop is CASSIDPSAELENIQYF. CDR3 DNA: TGTGCCAGTAGTATAGATCCTTCGGCAGAACTAGAAAACATTCAGTACTTC.

The rearrangement joins TRBV9 to TRBJ2-7, with TRBD1 matching over 7 bases. Germline V lookup: CDR1 SGDLS, CDR2 YYNGEE. Trimming at V came to 4 bases and at J to 0 bases, leaving 4 bases not matched to a gene. The CDR3 length is 14 residues. This CDR3 is CASSIGQASYEQYF. CDR3 sequence (DNA): TGTGCCAGCAGCATCGGACAGGCCTCCTACGAGCAGTACTTC.

The rearrangement links TRBV19 to TRBJ2-2, with a weak D call TRBD2 (6 bases). The germline V and J ends were trimmed by 4 bases and 4 bases, with 13 bases remaining between them. Germline V gene data show CDR1 as LNHDA and CDR2 as SQIVND (reference sequence). The CDR3 consists of 15 residues. The DNA for the CDR3 is TGTGCCAGTAGTAGGGACTTCCCAGGCACCGGGGAGCTGTTTTTT. Translated, it gives CASSRDFPGTGELFF.

This chain uses TRBV19 with TRBJ1-5; 10 positions match TRBD1. Trimming took 4 bases from V and 7 from J; bases not matched to a gene: 4. CDR1 and CDR2 (germline): LNHDA, SQIVND (reference sequence). The CDR3 totals 14 residues. The CDR3 here is CASSRDRGGQPQHF. DNA of the CDR3: TGTGCCAGTAGTAGGGACAGGGGAGGACAGCCCCAGCATTTT.

The chain carries TRBV10-3 and TRBJ2-1; 8 positions agree with TRBD1. The junction had 3 bases not matched to a gene; V was cut back by 3 bases and J by 2 bases. The CDR3 runs to 15 residues. The V gene's germline CDR1 is ENHRY and CDR2 SYGVKD. The CDR3, as DNA: TGTGCCATCAGTGATTGGGGACAGGCCTACAATGAGCAGTTCTTC. It yields the protein CAISDWGQAYNEQFF.

The V and J genes are TRBV6-6 and TRBJ2-5, with unresolved D. Trimming removed 5 bases from V and 2 bases from J, with 9 bases in between. The CDR3 is made up of 13 amino acids. Germline V lookup: CDR1 MNHNY, CDR2 SVGAGI (reference sequence). The CDR3 DNA reads TGTGCCAGCAGTGACCTAGAGCAAGAGACCCAGTACTTC. Residues: CASSDLEQETQYF.